This T cell receptor (beta chain) originates from a study of T-cell memory formation after mild COVID-19. The wider study: The two donors had largely donor-specific TCR clusters.

Findings of the study overall: Cross-reactive memory apparently joined, as some responding clones appeared in pre-infection memory. The study found balanced CD4/CD8 in clones contracting day 15 to 85 and a CD4+ lean in later expanders.

Constant-segment-primed 5'RACE gave TCR alpha and TCR beta cDNA libraries with sample barcodes and UMIs. TCRdb itself ran the 5' RACE reads through MiXCR, one entry per CDR3 protein. Here the sample spans 300,000 to 350,000 distinct CDR3 sequences, around 15% being singletons. Points on this clonotype: Its antigen is unidentified.

This CDR3 is 10 amino acids long. V lost 3 bases, J lost 5 bases, and 4 bases lay in between. Germline loops: CDR1 GTSNPN, CDR2 SVGIG (reference sequence). The gene calls are TRBV30 and TRBJ1-1; no clear D gene. The origin of this receptor is a man between 18 and 35 years old who had mild COVID-19 (a few samples of this study predate the infection). Cell type and time point are not known. The sequenced sample consisted of PBMCs or a T cell subset sorted from them (not recorded which). As DNA, the CDR3 is TGTGCCTGGAGAAGAACTGAAGCTTTCTTT. It encodes CAWRRTEAFF.